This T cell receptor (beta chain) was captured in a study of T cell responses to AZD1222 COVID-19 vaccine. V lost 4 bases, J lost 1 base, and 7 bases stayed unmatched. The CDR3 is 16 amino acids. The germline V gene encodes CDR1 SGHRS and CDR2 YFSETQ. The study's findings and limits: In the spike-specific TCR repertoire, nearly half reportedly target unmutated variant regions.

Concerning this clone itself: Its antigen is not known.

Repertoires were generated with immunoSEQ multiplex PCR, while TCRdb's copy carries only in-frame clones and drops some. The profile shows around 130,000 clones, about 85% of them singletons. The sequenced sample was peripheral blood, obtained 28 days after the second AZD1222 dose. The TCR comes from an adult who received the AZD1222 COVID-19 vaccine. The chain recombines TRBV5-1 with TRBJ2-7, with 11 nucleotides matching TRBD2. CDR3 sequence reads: CASSRTLAGDSYEQYF. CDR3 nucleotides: TGCGCCAGCAGCCGAACACTAGCGGGGGATTCCTACGAGCAGTACTTC.